Listed below are T cell receptor beta chains from one sample, sequenced in a study of early T cells in non-severe SARS-CoV-2 infection. TCRdb re-derived calls from the 5' RACE reads in MiXCR, one entry per CDR3 protein. Counted here are 75,000 to 80,000 distinct CDR3 sequences, around 16% occurring once; the ten biggest clones make up less than 15%. Input material: whole blood. The source is an adult who was a healthcare worker with PCR-confirmed SARS-CoV-2 infection or an uninfected control (not recorded which). The CDR3 runs from the conserved cysteine through the conserved F or W. D genes are given only for firm matches. For some rows the clone size is stated as once, few or many, or as a class when expanded; others skip it.

>many|.|TRBV29-1|TRBJ2-1
TGCAGCGTTGAATCTGTGCGGACCTACAATGAGCAGTTCTTC
CSVESVRTYNEQFF
>.|.|TRBV4-3|TRBJ2-7
TGCGCCAGCAGCCAAGAGTTGGGGCCCTACGAGCAGTACTTC
CASSQELGPYEQYF
>.|TRBD1|TRBV27|TRBJ1-2
TGTGCCAGCAGCCGGGACAGAAACCCTATTAACTATGGCTACACCTTC
CASSRDRNPINYGYTF
>.|.|TRBV7-2|TRBJ1-1
TGTGCCAGCAGCTGGGCTGTTTACACTGAAGCTTTCTTT
CASSWAVYTEAFF
>few|TRBD2|TRBV7-3|TRBJ2-3
TGTGCCACCGGGACTAGCGGAACAGATACGCAGTATTTT
CATGTSGTDTQYF
>.|.|TRBV11-1|TRBJ2-1
TGTGCCAGCAGCTTAAGGCAGGTGATCAATGAGCAGTTCTTC
CASSLRQVINEQFF
>.|TRBD1|TRBV12-3/TRBV12-4|TRBJ2-3
TGTGCCAGCAGTCCCGGGACAGGGCTGGGGACAGATACGCAGTATTTT
CASSPGTGLGTDTQYF
>few|TRBD2|TRBV19|TRBJ2-3
TGTGCCAGTAGTATAGGAGCGGGAGGGGCAGATACGCAGTATTTT
CASSIGAGGADTQYF
>.|.|TRBV20-1|TRBJ2-1
TGCAGTGCTAGTGGGGGGAACTCCTACAATGAGCAGTTCTTC
CSASGGNSYNEQFF
>.|.|TRBV4-1|TRBJ1-2
TGCGCCAGCAGCCAAATCCGGACGGGTAACTATGGCTACACCTTC
CASSQIRTGNYGYTF
>.|.|TRBV7-2|TRBJ2-1
TGTGCCAGCAGCCATGCTAGCGCTAGCTCCTACAATGAGCAGTTCTTC
CASSHASASSYNEQFF
>.|TRBD2|TRBV6-2/TRBV6-3|TRBJ2-1
TGTGCCAGCAGCCTCTCGCTCCTAGCGGGAGGCGGGAGTGAGCAGTTCTTC
CASSLSLLAGGGSEQFF
>.|TRBD1|TRBV9|TRBJ2-4
TGTGCCAGCAGCGGTCGACAGGGTCCCAAAAACATTCAGTACTTC
CASSGRQGPKNIQYF
>many|.|TRBV6-5|TRBJ2-2
TGTGCCAGCAGTTATTACGGGGAGCTGTTTTTT
CASSYYGELFF
>few|.|TRBV27|TRBJ2-3
TGTGCCAGCACCCTTTATCGGCAGTCAGGAGAATATACGCAGTATTTT
CASTLYRQSGEYTQYF
>.|TRBD1|TRBV11-2|TRBJ2-1
TGTGCCAGCAGCAGCCGACAGGGGGGAACTGAGCAGTTCTTC
CASSSRQGGTEQFF
>few|TRBD1|TRBV29-1|TRBJ2-7
TGCAGCGTGACGACAGGGAACGAGCAGTACTTC
CSVTTGNEQYF
>.|.|TRBV9|TRBJ1-3
TGTGCCAGCAGCATTAATGAGGCGGTCTCTGGAAACACCATATATTTT
CASSINEAVSGNTIYF
>few|.|TRBV13|TRBJ2-3
TGTGCCAGCAGCTTGGAAGGGGGGAGCACAGATACGCAGTATTTT
CASSLEGGSTDTQYF
>many|.|TRBV14|TRBJ2-1
TGTGCCAGCAGCCAGAGACTGGGAGGTGAACCTAATGAGCAGTTCTTC
CASSQRLGGEPNEQFF
>.|.|TRBV10-3|TRBJ2-3
TGTGCCATCAGCCGCAGGGAAACAGATACGCAGTATTTT
CAISRRETDTQYF
>few|.|TRBV27|TRBJ2-3
TGTGCCAGCAGACCTAACAGTCGCACAGATACGCAGTATTTT
CASRPNSRTDTQYF
>.|TRBD2|TRBV10-1|TRBJ2-3
TGCGCCAGCAGTGTCCTAGCGGGAGGACTCCCAGCCCACTGCACAGATACGCAGTATTTT
CASSVLAGGLPAHCTDTQYF
>few|.|TRBV5-1|TRBJ2-3
TGCGCCAGCAGCTTGGCCACAGCACCTAGCACAGATACGCAGTATTTT
CASSLATAPSTDTQYF
>.|.|TRBV19|TRBJ2-2
TGTGCCAGTAGTATCGCCAGGGCGAACACCGGGGAGCTGTTTTTT
CASSIARANTGELFF
>.|TRBD1|TRBV7-2|TRBJ1-4
TGTGCCAGCAGCCCAGACAGGGGAGAAAAACTGTTTTTT
CASSPDRGEKLFF
>.|.|TRBV11-2|TRBJ1-6
TGTGCCAGCAGCTCGCAGAACCATTCACCCCTCCACTTT
CASSSQNHSPLHF
>few|.|TRBV6-6|TRBJ1-1
TGTGCCAGCACCTCCTCAGGGAAGCTGATGAACACTGAAGCTTTCTTT
CASTSSGKLMNTEAFF
>.|.|TRBV19|TRBJ1-2
TGTGCCAGTACTTATTCTGTCAGCGACTATGGCTACACCTTC
CASTYSVSDYGYTF
>.|.|TRBV10-3|TRBJ2-3
TGTGCCACCGGGATCCCCCCAGATACGCAGTATTTT
CATGIPPDTQYF
>.|.|TRBV6-5|TRBJ1-2
TGTGCCAGCAGGCTCGGGACACCTTACTATGGCTACACCTTC
CASRLGTPYYGYTF
>.|.|TRBV4-3|TRBJ2-7
TGCGCCAGCAGCCAAGATCGCACGCGGGGATCTACCTACGAGCAGTACTTC
CASSQDRTRGSTYEQYF
>.|.|TRBV5-1|TRBJ2-3
TGCGCCAGCAGACCCTTCGCGGGCACAGATACGCAGTATTTT
CASRPFAGTDTQYF
>.|TRBD2|TRBV5-1|TRBJ2-1
TGCGCCAGCAGCACTGGACTAGCGGGGGGCGTTCCTAGCTCCTACAATGAGCAGTTCTTC
CASSTGLAGGVPSSYNEQFF
>.|.|TRBV30|TRBJ1-1
TGTGCCTGGAGCGAGGGTTGGAACACTGAAGCTTTCTTT
CAWSEGWNTEAFF
>.|.|TRBV6-4|TRBJ1-6
TGTGCCAGGAGGTTATCCGGGAGCTCACCCCTCCACTTT
CARRLSGSSPLHF
>.|TRBD1|TRBV27|TRBJ1-2
TGTGCCAGCAGCGCCCGCCCCGTGGACAGGGACTATGGCTACACCTTC
CASSARPVDRDYGYTF
>many|TRBD1|TRBV7-2|TRBJ1-6
TGTGCCAGCAGCTTCCGGACAGGGGGTTCACCCCTCCACTTT
CASSFRTGGSPLHF
>.|TRBD2|TRBV20-1|TRBJ2-3
TGCAGTGCTAGAGGCCGGAGCGGGAGGGCCGGGACAGATACGCAGTATTTT
CSARGRSGRAGTDTQYF
>.|.|TRBV7-2|TRBJ1-3
TGTGCCAGCAGCTCAGGACAGTTTCGGAGAAACACCATATATTTT
CASSSGQFRRNTIYF
>.|.|TRBV30|TRBJ1-4
TGTGCCTGGGTAGCCCGGCAGGGGACTAATGAAAAACTGTTTTTT
CAWVARQGTNEKLFF
>.|.|TRBV6-6|TRBJ2-5
TGTGCCAGCAGTTCTCCTAGCCAGCCCGAGGAGACCCAGTACTTC
CASSSPSQPEETQYF
>few|.|TRBV3-1|TRBJ2-7
TGTGCCAGCAGCCAAGTCCGGCAGTACTTC
CASSQVRQYF
>.|TRBD1|TRBV19|TRBJ2-3
TGTGCCAGTAGTACCGGGACAGGGGGCACAGATACGCAGTATTTT
CASSTGTGGTDTQYF
>.|TRBD1|TRBV20-1|TRBJ1-1
TGCAGTGCTAGAGATCTCGGGACAGGGAAACCTGAAGCTTTCTTT
CSARDLGTGKPEAFF
>many|.|TRBV30|TRBJ1-2
TGTGCCTGGAGTCCCCAGGGAGGTGGCTACACCTTC
CAWSPQGGGYTF
>many|TRBD2|TRBV20-1|TRBJ2-3
TGCAGTGCTAGAGAACTTGGAGCGGGAAAGACCTCTAGCACAGATACGCAGTATTTT
CSARELGAGKTSSTDTQYF
>few|.|TRBV12-3/TRBV12-4|TRBJ1-5
TGTGCCAGCAGCTTAGATGGGAGCAATCAGCCCCAGCATTTT
CASSLDGSNQPQHF
>many|TRBD1|TRBV11-2|TRBJ2-1
TGTGCCAGCAGCTGGGTGGGGGACAGGGATGAGCAGTTCTTC
CASSWVGDRDEQFF
>.|.|TRBV27|TRBJ2-7
TGTGCCAGCAGTGAGACTGGATCCTACGAGCAGTACTTC
CASSETGSYEQYF
>.|.|TRBV7-2|TRBJ2-5
TGTGCCAGCAGCTTCCGTCACCAAGAGACCCAGTACTTC
CASSFRHQETQYF
>few|.|TRBV5-1|TRBJ1-1
TGCGCCAGCAGGCTAGAGAACACTGAAGCTTTCTTT
CASRLENTEAFF
>few|.|TRBV4-3|TRBJ1-3
TGCGCCAGCAGCCAAGTCAGGGGCTCAGGAAACACCATATATTTT
CASSQVRGSGNTIYF
>many|.|TRBV3-1|TRBJ2-7
TGTGCCAGCAGCCAAGACAGGGCACACGAGCAGTACTTC
CASSQDRAHEQYF
>.|.|TRBV20-1|TRBJ2-7
TGCAGTGCCGCCCCGAAAACAGCCTCCTACGAGCAGTACTTC
CSAAPKTASYEQYF